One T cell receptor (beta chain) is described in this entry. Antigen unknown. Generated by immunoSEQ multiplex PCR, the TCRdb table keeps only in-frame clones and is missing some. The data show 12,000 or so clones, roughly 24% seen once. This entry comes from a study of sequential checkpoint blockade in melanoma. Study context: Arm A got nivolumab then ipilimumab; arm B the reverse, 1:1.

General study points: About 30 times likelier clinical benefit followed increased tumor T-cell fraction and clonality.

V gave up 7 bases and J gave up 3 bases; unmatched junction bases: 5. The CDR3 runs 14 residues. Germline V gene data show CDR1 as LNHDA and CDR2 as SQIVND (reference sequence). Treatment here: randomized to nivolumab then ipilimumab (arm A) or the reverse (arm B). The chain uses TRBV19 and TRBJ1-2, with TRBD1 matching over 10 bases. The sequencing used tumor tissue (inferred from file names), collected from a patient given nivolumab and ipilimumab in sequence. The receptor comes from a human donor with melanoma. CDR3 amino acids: CASTQGQGYYGYTF. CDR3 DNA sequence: TGTGCCAGTACTCAGGGACAGGGGTACTATGGCTACACCTTC.